This entry concerns a single T cell receptor (beta chain). The data were produced by immunoSEQ multiplex PCR, yet TCRdb's version contains in-frame clones alone and is incomplete. The sample lists approximately 97,000 clones; approximately 90% were seen once. This sample is part of a study of T cell changes during pregnancy in multiple sclerosis. V lost 7 bases and J 3 bases, leaving 16 bases between the germline ends. Germline V gene lookup returns CDR1 SNHLY and CDR2 FYNNEI. CDR3 length: 14 amino acids. V and J are TRBV2 and TRBJ2-7; TRBD2 might be the D (7 bases). This specimen was peripheral blood, taken in the second trimester of pregnancy. The receptor was isolated from a female donor in good health, enrolled as a control in a pregnancy study. Here the CDR3 reads CASKREGGDYEQYF. CDR3 in DNA: TGTGCCAGCAAAAGGGAAGGGGGGGACTACGAGCAGTACTTC.